These 20 T cell receptor beta chains were all obtained from the same sample, sequenced in a study of blood T cells in healthy people across ages. With a J-beta primer mix and a sample-barcoded 5' primer, a second PCR ran about 7 to 11 cycles. TCRdb re-called the 5' RACE reads through MiXCR, storing one row per CDR3 protein. The table records 540,000 or so distinct CDR3 sequences, less than 60% of them present only once. Sequenced input: blood. The receptors here all came from a man older than 75 in good health.

This clonotype appeared once. The junction shows a germline mismatch at one end, possibly a read error. The V and J genes are TRBV20-1 and TRBJ2-2; D may be TRBD1 (5 bases). Germline CDR1 DFQATT, CDR2 SNEGSKA (reference sequence). CDR3 length: 13 amino acids. The CDR3 DNA reads as TGCTGTGCCACGACAGATAACACCGGGGAGCTGTTTTTT. Amino acids: CCATTDNTGELFF.

This sequence joins TRBV12-3 or TRBV12-4 and TRBJ2-5, with 9 bases aligning to TRBD2. The CDR3 runs to 14 residues. Trimming at V came to 5 bases and at J to 3 bases, leaving 4 bases not matched to a gene. DNA of the CDR3: TGTGCCAGCAGTACGGGACTAGCTAAAGAGACCCAGTACTTC. It translates to CASSTGLAKETQYF.

This chain connects TRBV4-3 to TRBJ2-1; TRBD1 matches at 7 bases. CDR3 size: 16 residues. Unmatched junction bases numbered 4, after V lost 0 bases and J lost 2 bases. Germline CDR1 and CDR2: LGHNA and YSLEER. This CDR3 is CASSQDTGTAYNEQFF. CDR3 nucleotide sequence: TGCGCCAGCAGCCAAGATACCGGGACAGCCTACAATGAGCAGTTCTTC.

The sample holds a few counts of this clonotype. This rearrangement joins TRBV10-3 to TRBJ2-7, with 9 nucleotides matching TRBD2. CDR3 size: 14 residues. Unmatched junction bases numbered 8, after V lost 4 bases and J lost 7 bases. In germline, CDR1 is ENHRY, CDR2 SYGVKD. The CDR3 DNA reads TGTGCCATCAGTGTGGCGGGAGGGTCTGGAGAGCAGTACTTC. This encodes CAISVAGGSGEQYF.

A word on this clonotype: Given a much more abundant clone one base away, this may be a read error. The chain has TRBV7-2 and TRBJ2-1; 7 positions agree with TRBD2. The CDR3 loop spans 13 amino acids. Germline V gene lookup returns CDR1 SGHTA and CDR2 FQGNSA. CDR3 in amino acids: CASGGTNYDEQFF. The CDR3 DNA follows: TGTGCCAGCGGCGGGACTAACTACGATGAGCAGTTCTTC.

This clonotype was detected only a few times. V is TRBV12-3 or TRBV12-4 and J is TRBJ1-5, with 9 bases matching TRBD1. The CDR3 contains 15 residues. With 3 bases clipped from V and 6 bases from J, the junction kept 6 bases outside the gene matches. The DNA for the CDR3 is TGTGCCAGCAGTTTTAGACAGGGGGGAGGTCAGCCCCAGCATTTT. The encoded protein is CASSFRQGGGQPQHF.

This clonotype turned up a few times. J is TRBJ1-1 and V is TRBV27, with D perhaps matching TRBD1 (6 bases). The CDR3 has 16 residues. Germline loops: CDR1 MNHEY, CDR2 SMNVEV (reference sequence). The V gene lost 4 bases and the J gene lost 1 base, with 16 bases spanning the gap. CDR3 sequence reads: CASSWGAGLGNTEAFF. Here the CDR3 DNA reads TGTGCCAGCAGTTGGGGGGCAGGGCTCGGGAACACTGAAGCTTTCTTT.

As regards this clonotype: One end of the junction fails to match germline, which may point to a read error. The chain combines TRBV20-1 with TRBJ1-1, with a weak D call TRBD1 (5 bases). Germline-derived CDR1 and CDR2 are DFQATT and SNEGSKA (reference sequence). This CDR3 spans 13 amino acids. As DNA, the CDR3 is TGCAGTGCAAGAGTGGGGGATAACACTGAAGCTTTCTTT. This encodes CSARVGDNTEAFF.

In its sample, this clonotype was seen a few times. This chain joins TRBV4-2 and TRBJ1-4, with D maybe TRBD1 (6 bases). This CDR3 spans 16 amino acids. Germline V gene lookup returns CDR1 LGHNA and CDR2 YNFKEQ. Trimming removed 1 base at V and 7 bases at J, with 16 bases between. This CDR3 reads CASSQAGQGISEKLFF. The DNA for the CDR3 is TGTGCCAGCAGCCAAGCGGGGCAGGGGATAAGTGAAAAACTGTTTTTT.

Of note for this clonotype: This may come from a read error, since a much larger clone is one base off. This chain links TRBV29-1 with TRBJ2-1; D not resolved. Trimming removed 7 bases from V and 5 bases from J, with 12 bases in between. The CDR3 extends over 12 amino acids. CDR1 SQVTM and CDR2 ANQGSEA come from the germline V gene. The CDR3 DNA sequence: TGCAGCGGTGGCAGGCCGAACAATGAGCAGTTCTTC. Its protein product is CSGGRPNNEQFF.

CDR3 residues: CSTDRDGYTF. Here the CDR3 DNA reads TGCAGCACTGACAGGGATGGCTACACCTTC. This chain joins TRBV29-1 and TRBJ1-2; 7 bases line up with TRBD1. V dropped 8 bases and J dropped 6; count of bases not matched to a gene: 3. Per germline, CDR1 SQVTM and CDR2 ANQGSEA. CDR3 length: 10 residues.

V is TRBV12-3 or TRBV12-4 and J is TRBJ2-5, with 7 bases matching TRBD2. V lost 5 bases and J lost 5; bases outside the gene matches: 20. The CDR3 has 18 residues. This chain's CDR3 is CASSHRGRDYSLRETQYF. For the CDR3, the DNA is TGTGCCAGCAGTCACCGAGGCCGGGACTATAGTCTTAGGGAGACCCAGTACTTC.

The rearrangement links TRBV4-3 to TRBJ2-5; 7 nucleotides match TRBD2. Germline CDR1 LGHNA, CDR2 YSLEER. Trimming took 0 bases from V and 1 from J; bases not matched to a gene: 2. This CDR3 contains 15 residues. The CDR3 loop reads CASSQDGLVQETQYF. The CDR3 DNA is TGCGCCAGCAGCCAAGACGGACTAGTCCAAGAGACCCAGTACTTC.

The chain is built from TRBV14 and TRBJ2-1, with 7 bases that match TRBD2. J lost 11 bases, V lost 4 bases, and 14 bases had no gene match. The CDR3 is 15 amino acids. Germline loops: CDR1 SGHDN, CDR2 FVKESK. Written as DNA, the CDR3 is TGTGCCAGCAGCCTTAGTGCCGCGGGAGTGGGTCAGCAGTTCTTC. Its protein product is CASSLSAAGVGQQFF. The whole variable domain, filled in from reference TRBV14 and TRBJ2-1, reads EAGVTQFPSHSVIEKGQTVTLRCDPISGHDNLYWYRRVMGKEIKFLLHFVKESKQDESGMPNNRFLAERTGGTYSTLKVQPAELEDSGVYFCASSLSAAGVGQQFFGPGTRLTVL.

The chain carries TRBV4-1 and TRBJ2-4; D call uncertain. Germline CDR1 MGHRA, CDR2 YSYEKL. The V end was cut by 0 bases, the J end by 3 bases, with 15 bases between. CDR3 size: 17 residues. CDR3 sequence (DNA): TGCGCCAGCAGCCAAGATCCAGCAGGCTCGGTCAAAAACATTCAGTACTTC. Translation: CASSQDPAGSVKNIQYF.

The rearrangement uses TRBV12-3 or TRBV12-4 and TRBJ2-1, with D unresolved. This CDR3 is built from 13 residues. The germline V and J ends were trimmed by 6 bases and 5 bases, with 11 bases remaining between them. The CDR3 here is CASRSDADNEQFF. For the CDR3, the DNA is TGTGCCAGCAGATCTGATGCAGACAATGAGCAGTTCTTC.

The CDR3 nucleotides are TGCAGCGCCCGCACAGGGGCCCAGAACACTGAAGCTTTCTTT. It encodes CSARTGAQNTEAFF. The J gene is TRBJ1-1, the V gene TRBV29-1, with TRBD1 identical over 7 bases. The CDR3 is 14 amino acids. Trimming cost V 7 bases and J 1 base; bases outside gene matches: 9. Germline V gives CDR1 SQVTM, CDR2 ANQGSEA.

The V call is TRBV5-5, the J call TRBJ2-3; 10 bases agree with TRBD2. The germline V gene encodes CDR1 SGHKS and CDR2 YYEKEE (reference sequence). With 5 bases clipped from V and 1 base from J, the junction kept 4 bases outside the gene matches. CDR3 length: 15 amino acids. CDR3 residues: CASSIGTSGTDTQYF. CDR3 DNA: TGTGCCAGCAGTATCGGGACTAGCGGCACAGATACGCAGTATTTT. Full variable domain (rest looked up from reference TRBV5-5 and TRBJ2-3): DAGVTQSPTHLIKTRGQQVTLRCSPISGHKSVSWYQQVLGQGPQFIFQYYEKEERGRGNFPDRFSARQFPNYSSELNVNALLLGDSALYLCASSIGTSGTDTQYFGPGTRLTVL.

The chain has TRBV5-1 and TRBJ2-1; 10 bases align to TRBD2. V was pared by 6 bases and J by 9 bases, with 15 bases of the junction left unmatched. The V gene's germline CDR1 is SGHRS and CDR2 YFSETQ. The CDR3 runs 16 residues. CDR3 sequence (DNA): TGCGCCAGCACTCTGGCTAGCGGGAGTTTTGGAGGTGAGCAGTTCTTC. This translates into CASTLASGSFGGEQFF.

In this sample, this clonotype turned up a few times. The genes are TRBV20-1 and TRBJ2-3; no definite D call. V gave up 6 bases and J gave up 1 base, with 14 bases separating them. The CDR3 totals 14 residues. CDR1 and CDR2 (germline): DFQATT, SNEGSKA (reference sequence). CDR3 coding DNA: TGCAGTGCCTTGGACGCGGACGGCACAGATACGCAGTATTTT. Protein: CSALDADGTDTQYF.